This entry concerns a single TCR beta chain. This clonotype was observed many times. Its recognized antigen is unknown. No qualities accompany the bases; no much larger clone lies one base away. The library relied on 5' RACE. The sequencer was an Illumina HiSeq 2000. A universal primer binding site was added through template switching, and the final cDNA carried a unique molecular identifier so that TCR cDNA molecules could be counted accurately. Specific primers in the conserved constant-segment region were used to synthesize first-strand cDNA for the TCR alpha and beta chains. To control for contamination, every cDNA library was double barcoded, receiving both a SMART-Mk sample barcode and Illumina barcodes. TruSeq adapter sequences and Illumina sample barcodes were added in two successive PCR steps. The Illumina HiSeq platform was used with custom primers to sequence TCR alpha and beta cDNA libraries. The authors' pipeline ran thus. Unique molecular identifiers were extracted from raw reads with MiGEC, and CDR3 positions were determined with MiXCR. For each individual, recombination models were inferred using an EM algorithm with the repgenHMM and IGoR tools. Shared clonotype analysis was performed with the tcR package in R, normalizing sharing by the product of cloneset sizes. Out-of-frame nonproductive sequences were analyzed to study raw recombination free of thymic and clonal selection effects. TCRdb applied fastp at Q25 and MiXCR to the public reads, then kept only in-frame beta chains. For every CDR3 protein sequence, its rows merge into one entry that carries the most common genes and DNA. The V and J calls were determined by TCRdb, not by the authors. This sample has around 200,000 distinct CDR3 sequences in its table, and less than 9.5% of those were observed once. Of the sample, 5.1% falls within the top ten clones.

The source of the sample is a study of identical twins (dated by TCRdb to about 2016). Regarding the study in general: TCR alpha and beta repertoires from monozygotic twins, unrelated adults of various ages and cord blood were deep-sequenced to test whether fetal clonotypes persist. To rule out contamination, the twin experiments were replicated at different times with different library preparation protocols.

Results and caveats for the whole study, not just this receptor: Zero-insertion analyses could be partly confounded by invariant T cells such as MAIT and iNKT, though diverse VJ usage argued against such confounding for most clonotypes. Because the same donors could not be followed over many years, the conclusions depended on cross-sectional statistical analysis. Out-of-frame TCR alpha sequences shared between twins showed an excess of low generation-probability sequences compared with coincidental sharing between unrelated individuals. In beta out-of-frame sequences, excess twin sharing was weaker, because having fewer shared sequences lowered the signal-to-noise ratio. Abundant cord blood beta clonotypes had fewer insertions, young adult naive repertoires showed a similar but weaker trend, and memory repertoires showed no such trend. Out-of-frame TCR alpha sharing in monozygotic twins was systematically underestimated by recombination models, whereas sharing between unrelated individuals was in agreement with the recombination models.

Every donor in the study was a healthy Caucasian. Miltenyi CD45RO+ enrichment and human naive T-cell isolation kits were used to isolate memory (CD45RO+) and naive T cells from PBMC. Relative to germline, V is 0 bases shorter and J is 7 bases shorter, with 15 bases between their ends. The CDR3 runs 15 residues from the cysteine to the phenylalanine. The read is trimmed to its CDR3 DNA, 45 bases read in frame from base 1. The germline V gene sets CDR1 to LGHNA and CDR2 to YSLEER. This sequence uses TRBV4-3 and TRBJ2-5; the D segment could be TRBD2, given 6 matching bases. This clonotype originated in a woman younger than 35 in good health. What was sequenced was memory (CD45RO+) T cells sorted from blood. The sample's cell subset or site label is to be understood as: CD45RO+ enriched T cells. The nucleotide sequence is TGCGCCAGCAGCCAAGATTTGGGGGAGGCTGGGACCCAGTACTTC. Its protein is CASSQDLGEAGTQYF.